The 31 T cell receptor beta chains in this list originate from one sample, sequenced in a study of T cell repertoires in ileal Crohn's disease (dated by TCRdb to the late 2010s). The library was produced with the immunoSEQ multiplex PCR assay. Held by TCRdb, this immuneACCESS table contains in-frame sequences only and omits some clones. Under half of the omission traces to an unresolved V gene where checked; the cause of the rest is unknown. This sample has around 8,800 clones in its table, and around three quarters of those were observed once. Together, the top ten hold 4.5% to 5% of the sample. Source material: ileal tissue. Receptors originate from an adult with Crohn's disease.

This chain joins TRBV2 and TRBJ1-4; TRBD1 matches at 7 bases. This CDR3 contains 14 residues. Germline V gene data show CDR1 as SNHLY and CDR2 as FYNNEI. The junction had 11 bases not matched to a gene; V was cut back by 8 bases and J by 8 bases. For the CDR3, the DNA is TGTGCCAGCTACCTCGACAGGGTCAAGGAAAAACTGTTTTTT. Translation: CASYLDRVKEKLFF.

This clone was seen a few times. The chain has TRBV13 and TRBJ2-3, with D tentatively TRBD2 (6 bases). The CDR3 extends over 17 amino acids. The V gene's germline CDR1 is PRHDT and CDR2 FYEKMQ (reference sequence). Trimming stripped 5 bases from V and 1 base from J, with 19 bases between. CDR3 bases: TGTGCCAGCAGCGACACGACCGGGGACTCGGGCACAGATACGCAGTATTTT. It yields the protein CASSDTTGDSGTDTQYF.

The chain carries TRBV5-1 and TRBJ2-5; 8 bases map to TRBD1. V lost 5 bases, J lost 2 bases, and 5 bases stayed unmatched. CDR3 size: 14 residues. Germline CDR1 and CDR2: SGHRS and YFSETQ. CDR3 DNA sequence: TGCGCCAGCAGGCCTACAGGGGGGCAAGAGACCCAGTACTTC. It yields the protein CASRPTGGQETQYF.

This chain connects TRBV25-1 to TRBJ1-3; perhaps TRBD1 as D (5 bases). The V and J ends lost 3 bases and 2 bases respectively, with 11 bases between them. The CDR3 contains 15 residues. Germline V lookup: CDR1 MGHDK, CDR2 SYGVNS. In nucleotides, the CDR3 is TGTGCCAGCAGTGACATGTCAGGGACTGGAAACACCATATATTTT. Its protein is CASSDMSGTGNTIYF. The full variable domain, completed using reference TRBV25-1 and TRBJ1-3, is EADIYQTPRYLVIGTGKKITLECSQTMGHDKMYWYQQDPGMELHLIHYSYGVNSTEKGDLSSESTVSRIRTEHFPLTLESARPSHTSQYLCASSDMSGTGNTIYFGEGSWLTVV.

The rearrangement uses TRBV11-2 and TRBJ1-1; tentatively, D is TRBD1 (5 bases). The CDR3 consists of 17 residues. V was shortened by 1 base and J by 0 bases, with 15 bases between the two germline ends. Per germline, CDR1 SGHAT and CDR2 FQNNGV. The CDR3 reads CASSLASGSRVNTEAFF. The CDR3 nucleotides are TGTGCCAGCAGCTTAGCCTCAGGGTCAAGGGTGAACACTGAAGCTTTCTTT.

This sequence joins TRBV6-5 and TRBJ2-5, with D tentatively TRBD2 (7 bases). The germline V and J ends were trimmed by 8 bases and 3 bases, with 10 bases remaining between them. The germline V gene encodes CDR1 MNHEY and CDR2 SVGAGI. The CDR3 consists of 12 residues. The DNA for the CDR3 is TGTGCCAGCTCGGGGGGCAAAGAGACCCAGTACTTC. As protein: CASSGGKETQYF.

Of note for this clone: Other DNA sequences in this sample translate to the same CDR3. The genes are TRBV11-2 and TRBJ1-1, with 7 bases aligning to TRBD1. CDR3 length equals 14 residues. The V and J ends lost 1 base and 5 bases, in that order; junction bases with no gene match: 4. Germline V gives CDR1 SGHAT, CDR2 FQNNGV. CDR3 amino acids: CASSLAGGRTEAFF. The CDR3 DNA reads TGTGCCAGCAGCTTAGCAGGGGGTCGAACTGAAGCTTTCTTT.

CDR3 coding DNA: TGCGCCAGCAGCGTGGGAGCGGGCCAGAGGGCAGATACGCAGTATTTT. It specifies CASSVGAGQRADTQYF. The chain recombines TRBV10-2 with TRBJ2-3, with D possibly matching TRBD2 (6 bases). The germline CDR1 and CDR2 sequences are WSHSY and SAAADI. This CDR3 is built from 16 residues. V was clipped by 6 bases and J by 4 bases, with 20 bases between them.

The J gene is TRBJ1-6, the V gene TRBV6-5; D gene ambiguous. V lost 2 bases to trimming and J lost 9 bases, with 11 bases between them. This CDR3 contains 14 residues. CDR1 is MNHEY, CDR2 SVGAGI, per germline. The CDR3 DNA follows: TGTGCCAGCAGTTACACCCCTCGAGGTTCACCCCTCCACTTT. Translated, it gives CASSYTPRGSPLHF.

The V and J genes are TRBV27 and TRBJ2-7, with 8 bases identical to TRBD1. Per the germline V gene, CDR1 is MNHEY and CDR2 is SMNVEV (reference sequence). The CDR3 totals 12 residues. The V and J ends lost 8 bases and 6 bases, in that order; junction bases with no gene match: 6. In DNA form, the CDR3 reads TGTGCCAGCCGGACAGGGCCGAGCGAGCAGTACTTC. Amino acid sequence: CASRTGPSEQYF.

The chain carries TRBV5-1 and TRBJ2-3; 8 positions match TRBD2. The CDR3 consists of 16 residues. Germline CDR1 SGHRS, CDR2 YFSETQ. With 0 bases clipped from V and 2 bases from J, the junction kept 5 bases outside the gene matches. CDR3 residues: CASSLDSGGPTDTQYF. The CDR3 bases are TGCGCCAGCAGCTTGGACTCGGGAGGGCCCACAGATACGCAGTATTTT.

The gene calls are TRBV10-1 and TRBJ1-1; D gene ambiguous. CDR1 and CDR2 from the germline V gene are WNHNN and SYGVQD (reference sequence). V was shortened by 7 bases and J by 1 base, with 10 bases between the two germline ends. The CDR3 sequence is 13 residues long. This CDR3 is CASTRSRNTEAFF. CDR3 nucleotides: TGCGCCAGCACCCGGTCAAGGAACACTGAAGCTTTCTTT.

The rearrangement joins TRBV2 to TRBJ2-2; maybe TRBD1 (7 bases). The CDR3 consists of 15 residues. Trimming shortened V by 7 bases and J by 4 bases, and 16 bases separated the two germline ends. Germline V gene data show CDR1 as SNHLY and CDR2 as FYNNEI. CDR3 in DNA: TGTGCCAGCACTCCTCAGGGGGGCCCCACCGGGGAGCTGTTTTTT. Translated, it gives CASTPQGGPTGELFF.

CDR3 residues: CASSGGNEKLFF. The CDR3 DNA reads as TGTGCCAGCAGTGGGGGGAATGAAAAACTGTTTTTT. This sequence joins TRBV28 and TRBJ1-4, with TRBD1 as a possible D gene (5 bases). Trimming removed 5 bases from V and 5 bases from J, with 6 bases in between. The CDR3 sequence is 12 residues long. Germline CDR1 is MDHEN and CDR2 is SYDVKM.

The chain employs TRBV2 and TRBJ1-5; the D is unclear. The ends were cut back, 7 bases at V and 2 bases at J, with 9 bases in the middle. Germline values: CDR1 SNHLY, CDR2 FYNNEI. This CDR3 has 13 amino acids. This CDR3 is CASTGDGNQPQHF. In DNA form, the CDR3 reads TGTGCCAGCACTGGAGACGGCAATCAGCCCCAGCATTTT. The whole variable domain, remainder taken from reference TRBV2 and TRBJ1-5, is EPEVTQTPSHQVTQMGQEVILRCVPISNHLYFYWYRQILGQKVEFLVSFYNNEISEKSEIFDDQFSVERPDGSNFTLKIRSTKLEDSAMYFCASTGDGNQPQHFGDGTRLSIL.

This chain links TRBV7-9 with TRBJ2-3, with D uncertain. The length of the CDR3 is 12 residues. V dropped 5 bases and J dropped 0 bases, with 3 bases sitting between them. Germline CDR1 reads SEHNR; CDR2 reads FQNEAQ (reference sequence). CDR3 coding DNA: TGTGCCAGCAGCCCGAGCACAGATACGCAGTATTTT. It is translated as CASSPSTDTQYF. The variable domain in full, with the rest retrieved from reference TRBV7-9 and TRBJ2-3, is DTGVSQNPRHKITKRGQNVTFRCDPISEHNRLYWYRQTLGQGPEFLTYFQNEAQLEKSRLLSDRFSAERPKGSFSTLEIQRTEQGDSAMYLCASSPSTDTQYFGPGTRLTVL.

This clone is deemed large. The chain combines TRBV2 with TRBJ1-2, with 12 bases identical to TRBD1. This CDR3 comprises 18 residues. Per the germline V gene, CDR1 is SNHLY and CDR2 is FYNNEI. J lost 4 bases, V lost 3 bases, and 12 bases had no gene match. Written as DNA, the CDR3 is TGTGCCAGCAGTGATCTTGGGACAGGGGGCGGTGGGGCCTATGGCTACACCTTC. As protein: CASSDLGTGGGGAYGYTF.

This chain uses TRBV7-9 with TRBJ1-4, with 8 bases that match TRBD1. In germline, CDR1 is SEHNR, CDR2 FQNEAQ (reference sequence). Germline trimming cut 5 bases from V and 0 bases from J; bases unmatched to any gene: 8. The CDR3 has 17 amino acids. CDR3: CASSPQGVLATNEKLFF. The CDR3 nucleotides read TGTGCCAGCAGCCCACAGGGGGTCCTTGCAACTAATGAAAAACTGTTTTTT.

V and J are TRBV23-1 and TRBJ2-7; D perhaps matches TRBD2 (5 bases). TRBV23-1 is marked as an open reading frame, function uncertain. Deletions cut 10 bases from V and 7 bases from J, with 17 bases between. The CDR3 consists of 12 residues. CDR3 sequence: CATAVPAWEQYF. The CDR3 nucleotides read TGCGCCACAGCGGTCCCGGCTTGGGAGCAGTACTTC.

The gene calls are TRBV7-9 and TRBJ1-5; D is possibly TRBD1 (6 bases). Trimming took off 5 bases at V and 7 bases at J, with 15 bases between the two ends. Germline CDR1 reads SEHNR; CDR2 reads FQNEAQ (reference sequence). The CDR3 is made up of 14 amino acids. This chain's CDR3 is CASSKETGNQPQHF. The CDR3 DNA sequence: TGTGCCAGCAGCAAAGAAACAGGGAACCAGCCCCAGCATTTT.

This clone has just a few counts. This chain joins TRBV11-2 and TRBJ1-6; D remains ambiguous. V lost 5 bases and J lost 6, with 14 bases in between. Germline V gene data show CDR1 as SGHAT and CDR2 as FQNNGV. The length of the CDR3 is 15 residues. CDR3 loop: CASSLSGVGNSPLHF. CDR3 nucleotides: TGTGCCAGCAGCCTTAGCGGTGTGGGTAATTCACCCCTCCACTTT.

The CDR3 loop is CASSPWTSGTSEQYF. CDR3 DNA sequence: TGCGCCAGCAGCCCCTGGACTAGCGGGACATCCGAGCAGTACTTC. J is TRBJ2-7 and V is TRBV4-1; 12 bases match TRBD2. V dropped 4 bases and J dropped 6; count of bases not matched to a gene: 7. The length of the CDR3 is 15 residues. Germline CDR1 is MGHRA and CDR2 is YSYEKL.

This sequence joins TRBV13 and TRBJ1-1, with D tentatively TRBD1 (6 bases). Looked up from germline, CDR1 is PRHDT and CDR2 is FYEKMQ (reference sequence). V was shortened by 6 bases and J by 1 base, with 12 bases between the two germline ends. This CDR3 spans 14 amino acids. This CDR3 reads CASRQDRRNTEAFF. The DNA for the CDR3 is TGTGCCAGCAGGCAAGACAGGCGGAACACTGAAGCTTTCTTT.

The gene calls are TRBV7-9 and TRBJ1-6; D is perhaps TRBD1 (5 bases). V lost 2 bases to trimming and J lost 10 bases, with 12 bases between them. Germline CDR1 SEHNR, CDR2 FQNEAQ (reference sequence). The CDR3 covers 14 residues. In DNA form, the CDR3 reads TGTGCCAGCAGCTTACAGGTTGCAGGGTCACCCCTCCACTTT. It encodes CASSLQVAGSPLHF. The full variable domain, with the rest looked up from reference TRBV7-9 and TRBJ1-6, is DTGVSQNPRHKITKRGQNVTFRCDPISEHNRLYWYRQTLGQGPEFLTYFQNEAQLEKSRLLSDRFSAERPKGSFSTLEIQRTEQGDSAMYLCASSLQVAGSPLHFGNGTRLTVT.

The chain links TRBV9 to TRBJ2-1; 9 bases line up with TRBD2. V lost 0 bases and J lost 9; bases outside the gene matches: 7. The V gene's germline CDR1 is SGDLS and CDR2 YYNGEE. The CDR3 contains 15 residues. CDR3 in amino acids: CASSVEVAGEREQFF. CDR3 coding DNA: TGTGCCAGCAGCGTAGAGGTAGCGGGAGAACGTGAGCAGTTCTTC.

This clone has just one count. The gene calls are TRBV2 and TRBJ2-1; 13 bases match TRBD2. With V trimmed by 6 bases and J by 4 bases, 3 bases remained unmatched. This CDR3 comprises 15 residues. CDR1 and CDR2 (germline): SNHLY, FYNNEI. The CDR3 region is CASRGTSGVYNEQFF. The CDR3 nucleotides read TGTGCCAGCAGGGGGACTAGCGGGGTATACAATGAGCAGTTCTTC.

The rearrangement joins TRBV9 to TRBJ2-3; TRBD2 might be the D (6 bases). The germline CDR1 and CDR2 sequences are SGDLS and YYNGEE. V lost 1 base to trimming and J lost 2 bases, with 14 bases between them. CDR3 length: 16 amino acids. The CDR3 nucleotides are TGTGCCAGCAGCGTATACGGGGGAGCGACCACAGATACGCAGTATTTT. As protein: CASSVYGGATTDTQYF.

The genes are TRBV7-8 and TRBJ1-2; tentatively, D is TRBD1 (5 bases). With 1 base removed from V and 1 base from J, the gap between germline ends came to 13 bases. The CDR3 is 16 residues long. Looked up from germline, CDR1 is SGHVS and CDR2 is FQNEAQ. Written as DNA, the CDR3 is TGTGCCAGCAGCTTAGAGGGGAACCCCCTTAACTATGGCTACACCTTC. Protein sequence: CASSLEGNPLNYGYTF.

The chain has TRBV6-1 and TRBJ1-2; a weak D match, TRBD1 (5 bases). Trimming removed 1 base from V and 2 bases from J, with 11 bases in between. Germline V gene sequence: CDR1 MNHNS, CDR2 SASEGT. The CDR3 covers 15 residues. The DNA for the CDR3 is TGTGCCAGCAGTGAAGGACAGCATTCCAACTATGGCTACACCTTC. This gives the protein CASSEGQHSNYGYTF.

The chain recombines TRBV4-1 with TRBJ2-2; 11 bases fit TRBD1. The CDR3 extends over 16 amino acids. The V gene's germline CDR1 is MGHRA and CDR2 YSYEKL. Trimming at V came to 4 bases and at J to 3 bases, leaving 4 bases not matched to a gene. The CDR3 DNA sequence: TGCGCCAGCAGCCGGACAGGGGGCTTCGACACCGGGGAGCTGTTTTTT. It is translated as CASSRTGGFDTGELFF.

This chain links TRBV27 with TRBJ1-1, with TRBD1 identical over 9 bases. Germline CDR1 and CDR2: MNHEY and SMNVEV (reference sequence). J lost 4 bases, V lost 5 bases, and 2 bases had no gene match. CDR3 size: 13 residues. CDR3 protein: CASSTGGLTEAFF. In DNA form, the CDR3 reads TGTGCCAGCAGTACAGGGGGCCTCACTGAAGCTTTCTTT.